These 32 T cell receptor beta chains came from one sample sequenced in a study of OX40 agonist ivuxolimab in advanced cancers. TCRdb's copy holds only in-frame clones and misses some; the assay was immunoSEQ multiplex PCR. The sample carries 75,000 to 100,000 clones, around 86% recorded once. Sequences were derived from CD4+ or CD8+ T cells sorted from blood, sampled in a trial of the OX40 agonist ivuxolimab. These receptors originate from an adult with an advanced solid tumor such as melanoma, head and neck, liver or kidney cancer.

The chain carries TRBV5-8 and TRBJ2-1, with D tentatively TRBD2 (5 bases). V dropped 6 bases and J dropped 3 bases, with 10 bases sitting between them. This CDR3 has 13 residues. CDR1 is SGHTS, CDR2 YDEGEE, per germline. CDR3 region: CASMREYYNEQFF. In DNA form, the CDR3 reads TGTGCCAGCATGAGGGAATACTACAATGAGCAGTTCTTC.

V usage is TRBV4-1 and J usage is TRBJ2-1, with 13 bases matching TRBD2. The V segment lost 3 bases and the J segment 4 bases; nucleotides outside the gene matches: 3. The CDR3 runs to 16 residues. CDR1 MGHRA and CDR2 YSYEKL come from the germline V gene. In DNA form, the CDR3 reads TGCGCCAGCAGCCATCGACTAGCGGGGGGTTACAATGAGCAGTTCTTC. Its protein is CASSHRLAGGYNEQFF.

The chain couples TRBV6-6 to TRBJ2-5, with D possibly matching TRBD2 (6 bases). CDR3 length: 13 amino acids. V was clipped by 6 bases and J by 3 bases, with 11 bases between them. Germline-derived CDR1 and CDR2 are MNHNY and SVGAGI (reference sequence). In DNA, the CDR3 is TGTGCCAGCAGGACCGGGACTGAAGAGACCCAGTACTTC. It encodes CASRTGTEETQYF.

The rearrangement links TRBV7-9 to TRBJ2-1; unclear D gene. With 0 bases removed from V and 4 bases from J, the gap between germline ends came to 7 bases. CDR1 is SEHNR and CDR2 is FQNEAQ in the germline V gene (reference sequence). The CDR3 spans 14 residues. The CDR3 coding sequence is TGTGCCAGCAGCTTAGCCCCAGCTTACAATGAGCAGTTCTTC. As protein: CASSLAPAYNEQFF.

The rearrangement links TRBV9 to TRBJ2-1, with 8 bases that match TRBD2. The ends lost 4 bases at V and 4 bases at J; junction bases unmatched: 13. The germline gives CDR1 SGDLS, CDR2 YYNGEE. The CDR3 length is 17 residues. The CDR3 reads CASSPLGISGKYNEQFF. As DNA, the CDR3 is TGTGCCAGCAGCCCCCTAGGAATTAGCGGGAAGTACAATGAGCAGTTCTTC. Based on the CDR3 plus reference TRBV9 and TRBJ2-1, the full variable domain is DSGVTQTPKHLITATGQRVTLRCSPRSGDLSVYWYQQSLDQGLQFLIQYYNGEERAKGNILERFSAQQFPDLHSELNLSSLELGDSALYFCASSPLGISGKYNEQFFGPGTRLTVL.

The chain has TRBV6-5 and TRBJ2-3; D possibly corresponds to TRBD2 (6 bases). CDR3 length equals 15 residues. V lost 4 bases and J 2 bases, leaving 13 bases between the germline ends. Germline lookup yields CDR1 MNHEY and CDR2 SVGAGI. CDR3 DNA: TGTGCCAGCAGTTGGGGGAGGACCTCCACAGATACGCAGTATTTT. Its translation: CASSWGRTSTDTQYF.

The rearrangement uses TRBV25-1 and TRBJ2-7, with TRBD2 as a possible D gene (5 bases). CDR3 size: 15 residues. V shed 1 base and J shed 6 bases, with 16 bases lying between them. The germline V gene has CDR1 MGHDK and CDR2 SYGVNS. The CDR3 is CASSEFGGLRGEQYF. The DNA of the CDR3 is TGTGCCAGCAGTGAATTCGGAGGCCTAAGAGGCGAGCAGTACTTC.

This clone appeared a few times. DNA for the CDR3: TGTGCCAGCAGGCAGGGAGGAAATCAGCCCCAGCATTTT. It codes for CASRQGGNQPQHF. The chain couples TRBV19 to TRBJ1-5, with D tentatively TRBD1 (5 bases). Germline assignment: CDR1 LNHDA and CDR2 SQIVND (reference sequence). Trimming pared 9 bases from V and 4 bases from J, leaving 13 bases between. The CDR3 loop spans 13 amino acids.

This chain connects TRBV7-3 to TRBJ1-3; the D is unclear. The germline V gene has CDR1 SGHTA and CDR2 FQGTGA. The CDR3 runs to 14 residues. V was shortened by 2 bases and J by 2 bases, with 7 bases between the two germline ends. The CDR3 region is CASSLGYPGNTIYF. The CDR3 bases are TGTGCCAGCAGCTTAGGGTACCCTGGAAACACCATATATTTT.

The chain uses TRBV11-2 and TRBJ2-3; the D gene is possibly TRBD1 (5 bases). Germline values: CDR1 SGHAT, CDR2 FQNNGV. CDR3 length equals 15 residues. With 5 bases removed from V and 7 bases from J, the gap between germline ends came to 19 bases. Written as DNA, the CDR3 is TGTGCCAGCAGCCCCCTCGGCAGGGCCCAGAATACGCAGTATTTT. Translation: CASSPLGRAQNTQYF. Complete variable domain (other parts from reference TRBV11-2 and TRBJ2-3): EAGVAQSPRYKIIEKRQSVAFWCNPISGHATLYWYQQILGQGPKLLIQFQNNGVVDDSQLPKDRFSAERLKGVDSTLKIQPAKLEDSAVYLCASSPLGRAQNTQYFGPGTRLTVL.

The CDR3 sequence is CASSLGQVQEDTQYF. In nucleotides, the CDR3 is TGTGCCAGCTCACTTGGACAGGTCCAAGAAGATACGCAGTATTTT. The gene calls are TRBV18 and TRBJ2-3; TRBD1 matches at 7 bases. Germline CDR1 and CDR2: KGHSH and LQKENI. The CDR3 has 15 amino acids. V shed 4 bases and J 5 bases; nucleotides not matched to a gene: 9.

The J gene is TRBJ2-2, the V gene TRBV7-8; TRBD2 matches at 11 bases. Per germline, CDR1 SGHVS and CDR2 FQNEAQ. This CDR3 comprises 18 residues. V shed 6 bases and J 2 bases; nucleotides not matched to a gene: 11. In DNA form, the CDR3 reads TGTGCCAGCAGTTCGAGAGCTCTAGCGGGGGGAAACACCGGGGAGCTGTTTTTT. Its protein product is CASSSRALAGGNTGELFF.

V gene TRBV4-1 combines with J gene TRBJ2-7; 7 nucleotides line up with TRBD2. This CDR3 spans 15 amino acids. J was trimmed by 0 bases and V by 4 bases; bases with no gene match: 6. CDR1 and CDR2 from the germline V gene are MGHRA and YSYEKL. The DNA of the CDR3 is TGCGCCAGCAGCCCCACTGAGCGGGGCTCCTACGAGCAGTACTTC. Its protein is CASSPTERGSYEQYF.

This clone was observed a few times. The chain combines TRBV5-1 with TRBJ2-7; 8 bases align to TRBD1. Germline V gene sequence: CDR1 SGHRS, CDR2 YFSETQ. This CDR3 spans 14 amino acids. With 5 bases clipped from V and 2 bases from J, the junction kept 6 bases outside the gene matches. CDR3 region: CASRDRELTYEQYF. The CDR3 DNA sequence: TGCGCCAGCAGGGACAGGGAACTAACCTACGAGCAGTACTTC.

The chain has TRBV9 and TRBJ2-2; D may be TRBD1 (5 bases). The CDR3 length is 15 residues. Germline assignment: CDR1 SGDLS and CDR2 YYNGEE. V lost 2 bases and J lost 4, with 12 bases in between. The CDR3 here is CASSVGGHSTGELFF. The CDR3 coding sequence is TGTGCCAGCAGCGTGGGTGGACATTCCACCGGGGAGCTGTTTTTT.

V is TRBV9 and J is TRBJ1-1; D gene ambiguous. Germline V gene data show CDR1 as SGDLS and CDR2 as YYNGEE. This CDR3 contains 15 residues. Between the trimmed V and J ends, which lost 1 base and 4 bases, there was a span of 14 bases. DNA of the CDR3: TGTGCCAGCAGCGTAACGGTGGGCGTACCCACTGAAGCTTTCTTT. This sequence encodes CASSVTVGVPTEAFF. Based on the CDR3 plus reference TRBV9 and TRBJ1-1, the full variable domain is DSGVTQTPKHLITATGQRVTLRCSPRSGDLSVYWYQQSLDQGLQFLIQYYNGEERAKGNILERFSAQQFPDLHSELNLSSLELGDSALYFCASSVTVGVPTEAFFGQGTRLTVV.

This clone was counted a single time. The chain employs TRBV5-1 and TRBJ2-4; a weak D match, TRBD1 (5 bases). Trimming stripped 0 bases from V and 0 bases from J, with 19 bases between. The CDR3 has 19 residues. Germline V gene data show CDR1 as SGHRS and CDR2 as YFSETQ. The CDR3 DNA reads as TGCGCCAGCAGCTTGGCGGCCGATGGACAAGCACTAGCCAAAAACATTCAGTACTTC. It encodes CASSLAADGQALAKNIQYF.

This sequence joins TRBV28 and TRBJ2-7, with a possible D match to TRBD1 (6 bases). Per the germline V gene, CDR1 is MDHEN and CDR2 is SYDVKM. This CDR3 spans 12 amino acids. Between the trimmed V and J ends, which lost 10 bases and 2 bases, there was a span of 12 bases. CDR3 region: CATRTVTYEQYV. The CDR3 nucleotides read TGTGCCACTAGGACAGTAACCTACGAGCAGTACGTC.

The rearrangement links TRBV6-1 to TRBJ1-4; D gene ambiguous. The CDR3 contains 19 residues. Germline-derived CDR1 and CDR2 are MNHNS and SASEGT. V was shortened by 4 bases and J by 0 bases, with 21 bases between the two germline ends. The CDR3 DNA follows: TGTGCCAGCAGTGCGGCGCCTTTAGCGGGCCGGGCAACTAATGAAAAACTGTTTTTT. It translates to CASSAAPLAGRATNEKLFF.

The chain recombines TRBV7-9 with TRBJ1-2, with D unclear. V was shortened by 2 bases and J by 3 bases, with 10 bases between the two germline ends. There are 14 residues in the CDR3. CDR1 and CDR2 from the germline V gene are SEHNR and FQNEAQ (reference sequence). CDR3 in amino acids: CASSLPRRDYGYTF. The CDR3 coding sequence is TGTGCCAGCAGCTTACCCCGAAGGGACTATGGCTACACCTTC.

The chain couples TRBV20-1 to TRBJ1-1, with D unclear. The CDR3 is made up of 11 amino acids. The germline V and J ends were trimmed by 6 bases and 7 bases, with 12 bases remaining between them. CDR1 DFQATT and CDR2 SNEGSKA come from the germline V gene (reference sequence). CDR3 loop: CSAPQRDEAFF. As DNA, the CDR3 is TGCAGTGCCCCACAGCGTGATGAAGCTTTCTTT.

This chain uses TRBV6-5 with TRBJ1-4; no definite D call. With 4 bases removed from V and 8 bases from J, the gap between germline ends came to 11 bases. CDR1 MNHEY and CDR2 SVGAGI come from the germline V gene. The CDR3 runs 13 residues. CDR3 in amino acids: CASSSSFEEKLFF. CDR3 bases: TGTGCCAGCAGTTCCAGTTTCGAGGAAAAACTGTTTTTT.

This clone showed up just a few times. The V gene is TRBV7-9, the J gene TRBJ2-7; TRBD2 matches at 8 bases. Looked up from germline, CDR1 is SEHNR and CDR2 is FQNEAQ (reference sequence). The CDR3 covers 15 residues. V lost 6 bases to trimming and J lost 3 bases; unmatched junction nucleotides: 10. The CDR3 spells CASSRSGTRDYEQYF. DNA of the CDR3: TGTGCCAGCAGTCGTAGCGGGACCCGAGACTACGAGCAGTACTTC.

V usage is TRBV19 and J usage is TRBJ1-4; 7 nucleotides line up with TRBD1. This CDR3 is 13 amino acids long. From germline, CDR1 is LNHDA and CDR2 SQIVND (reference sequence). The V and J ends lost 9 bases and 3 bases, in that order; junction bases with no gene match: 4. Written as DNA, the CDR3 is TGTGCCAGCCAGGACAGGCCTAATGAAAAACTGTTTTTT. Its translation is CASQDRPNEKLFF.

A few counts support this clone. The J gene is TRBJ1-2, the V gene TRBV2; no clear D gene. Germline V CDR1 and CDR2: SNHLY, FYNNEI. This CDR3 is 12 amino acids long. V shed 7 bases and J shed 8 bases, with 14 bases lying between them. CDR3 DNA: TGTGCCAGCAAGGTCGGAACTCCGGGCTACACCTTC. Amino acids: CASKVGTPGYTF.

CDR3 bases: TGTGCCAGTAGTCCCCGGTTGGGGCAGGGGAGCACTGAAGCTTTCTTT. This sequence encodes CASSPRLGQGSTEAFF. The chain couples TRBV19 to TRBJ1-1; weak D call: TRBD1 (6 bases). Trimming took 5 bases from V and 4 from J, leaving 20 bases between them. This CDR3 region has 16 residues. Germline values: CDR1 LNHDA, CDR2 SQIVND (reference sequence).

This clone was seen once. The chain carries TRBV5-6 and TRBJ2-1; 13 bases agree with TRBD2. The CDR3 totals 16 residues. Trimming cost V 7 bases and J 4 bases; bases outside gene matches: 8. The V gene's germline CDR1 is SGHDT and CDR2 YYEEEE. Here the CDR3 reads CASRTSGRGAYNEQFF. For the CDR3, the DNA is TGTGCCAGCCGAACTAGCGGGAGGGGGGCTTACAATGAGCAGTTCTTC.

The chain is built from TRBV6-6 and TRBJ1-3; D is uncertain. The germline CDR1 and CDR2 sequences are MNHNY and SVGAGI (reference sequence). The CDR3 extends over 15 amino acids. V lost 2 bases and J 0 bases, leaving 8 bases between the germline ends. The CDR3 protein is CASSYIGLSGNTIYF. The CDR3 DNA sequence: TGTGCCAGCAGTTACATCGGTCTCTCTGGAAACACCATATATTTT.

The chain recombines TRBV2 with TRBJ2-7; D gene unclear. V was pared by 6 bases and J by 0 bases, with 12 bases between. Germline assignment: CDR1 SNHLY and CDR2 FYNNEI. The CDR3 spans 14 residues. CDR3 nucleotide sequence: TGTGCCAGCAGAACCCTAGGGATCTCCTACGAGCAGTACTTC. This sequence encodes CASRTLGISYEQYF. The variable domain in full, with the rest retrieved from reference TRBV2 and TRBJ2-7, is EPEVTQTPSHQVTQMGQEVILRCVPISNHLYFYWYRQILGQKVEFLVSFYNNEISEKSEIFDDQFSVERPDGSNFTLKIRSTKLEDSAMYFCASRTLGISYEQYFGPGTRLTVT.

This clone was detected only once. This chain joins TRBV11-3 and TRBJ2-1; D is unresolved. Trimming took 4 bases from V and 5 from J, leaving 18 bases between them. This CDR3 region has 16 residues. CDR1 and CDR2 from the germline V gene are SGHNT and YENEEA. The CDR3 DNA is TGTGCCAGCAGCTCGATCTCCCGGCCTGGTCACAATGAGCAGTTCTTC. Translating it yields CASSSISRPGHNEQFF.

The chain carries TRBV19 and TRBJ2-7; weak D call: TRBD1 (6 bases). Germline CDR1 LNHDA, CDR2 SQIVND (reference sequence). The CDR3 is 14 residues long. The V end lost 8 bases, the J end lost 4 bases, and 18 bases lay between the germline ends. The CDR3 sequence is CASGIGGASYEQYF. CDR3 sequence (DNA): TGTGCCAGTGGAATAGGGGGAGCCTCGTACGAGCAGTACTTC.

The chain links TRBV25-1 to TRBJ2-2; perhaps TRBD1 as D (6 bases). The CDR3 runs 13 residues. The V gene's germline CDR1 is MGHDK and CDR2 SYGVNS. Trimming left V 5 bases short and J 11 bases short, with 15 bases between. The CDR3 nucleotides read TGTGCCAGCAGTCCACAGGGTCTGGGAGAGCTGTTTTTT. Its protein product is CASSPQGLGELFF.